The TCR beta chain described here comes from a study of cytomegalovirus exposure and HLA in healthy donors. Germline values: CDR1 SQVTM, CDR2 ANQGSEA. The CDR3 length is 13 residues. V was trimmed by 4 bases and J by 2 bases, leaving 11 bases between them. Amplification used 60 Vbeta primers and 13 Jbeta primers. Repertoires were generated with immunoSEQ multiplex PCR, while TCRdb's copy carries only in-frame clones and drops some. The table records some 110,000 clones, more than 55% of them present only once. Specimen: PBMCs. The rearrangement links TRBV29-1 to TRBJ2-5; perhaps TRBD1 as D (5 bases). This clonotype was obtained from a man between 18 and 35 years old in good health and CMV-seronegative. The CDR3: CSVVGLGQETQYF. CDR3 in DNA: TGCAGCGTTGTGGGGCTGGGGCAAGAGACCCAGTACTTC.